Listed below are T cell receptor beta chains from one sample, sequenced in a study of T-cell reconstitution after alpha-beta-depleted transplantation in children. Using its own MiXCR run on the PCR reads, TCRdb lists one record per CDR3 protein. The data show approximately 490,000 distinct CDR3 sequences, roughly 10% seen once. The sample was PBMCs, taken before TCRalphabeta/CD19-depleted stem cell transplant. The receptors were gathered from a child younger than 10 with inherited bone marrow failure, due to receive a stem cell transplant. Both conserved end residues are part of each CDR3. The order of the fields is V gene, CDR3 length, J gene, D gene, clone size, CDR3 DNA, CDR3 protein. D genes are given only for firm matches. The size entry gives how often the clone was seen (once, few, many) or a class if it is expanded.

TRBV7-2	13	TRBJ2-5	NA	few	TGTGCCAGCAGACCGTACGGGAAGGAGACCCAGTACTTC	CASRPYGKETQYF
TRBV7-9	12	TRBJ1-1	NA	many	TGTGCCAGCAGCTTAGTCGCGAATGAAGCTTTCTTT	CASSLVANEAFF
TRBV9	15	TRBJ1-6	TRBD1	many	TGTGCCAGCAGCACGAAGACAGGGTTGAATTCACCCCTCCACTTT	CASSTKTGLNSPLHF
TRBV12-3/TRBV12-4	13	TRBJ2-7	NA	many	TGTGCCAGCAGTCTCCGGGGATCCTACGAGCAGTACTTC	CASSLRGSYEQYF
TRBV10-2	14	TRBJ2-1	TRBD1	many	TGCGCCAGCAGGGACAGGGCCTTATACAATGAGCAGTTCTTC	CASRDRALYNEQFF
TRBV27	13	TRBJ2-7	NA	many	TGTGCCAGCAGTTTAACCTGCTGGTACGAGCAGTACTTC	CASSLTCWYEQYF
TRBV9	16	TRBJ2-3	NA	many	TGTGCCAGCAGCGTAGGGTCCCCGTGGGGCACAGATACGCAGTATTTT	CASSVGSPWGTDTQYF
TRBV6-1	15	TRBJ1-5	NA	many	TGTGCCAGCATCCCAATGGGGGGGGCCAATCAGCCCCAGCATTTT	CASIPMGGANQPQHF
TRBV18	18	TRBJ2-1	TRBD2	few	TGTGCCAGCTCGTCTCGGCTAGCGGAGTTCTCCTCCTACAATGAGCAGTTCTTC	CASSSRLAEFSSYNEQFF
TRBV2	18	TRBJ2-1	TRBD2	many	TGTGCCAGCAGTGAAGATTACCCGGGGGGACCAGTTTTCAATGAGCAGTTCTTC	CASSEDYPGGPVFNEQFF
TRBV5-5	14	TRBJ2-7	NA	many	TGTGCCAGCAGCTTGGCCCAGGATCCCTACGAGCAGTACTTC	CASSLAQDPYEQYF
TRBV5-8	14	TRBJ1-1	NA	many	TGTGCCAGCAGCTTGTTAGGGGGAGAGACTGAAGCTTTCTTT	CASSLLGGETEAFF
TRBV9	15	TRBJ2-7	NA	many	TGTGCCAGCAGCGCGGGGACCGATCCGGCCTACGAGCAGTACTTC	CASSAGTDPAYEQYF